This entry lists 32 T cell receptor beta chains sequenced from one sample in a study of cytomegalovirus exposure and HLA in healthy donors. The PCR made use of 60 Vbeta and 13 Jbeta primers. Assay: immunoSEQ multiplex PCR; the TCRdb copy retains only in-frame clones and omits some. The top ten clones hold around 1.4% of a sample with over 150,000 clones, approximately 79% of them seen once. The specimen was PBMCs. These receptors all stem from a man in his fifties or sixties in good health and CMV-seronegative.

The rearrangement uses TRBV28 and TRBJ1-1; no firm D call. The CDR3 is made up of 14 amino acids. Looked up from germline, CDR1 is MDHEN and CDR2 is SYDVKM. Trimming shortened V by 8 bases and J by 1 base, and 14 bases separated the two germline ends. The CDR3 loop reads CASGETFQNTEAFF. For the CDR3, the DNA is TGTGCCAGCGGTGAGACTTTTCAGAACACTGAAGCTTTCTTT.

This clone was observed a few times. The rearrangement links TRBV14 to TRBJ2-2; D is ambiguous. V lost 0 bases to trimming and J lost 0 bases, with 17 bases between them. Germline V lookup: CDR1 SGHDN, CDR2 FVKESK. This CDR3 has 19 residues. The CDR3 nucleotides read TGTGCCAGCAGCCAAGATCAATGGAGTCTACGCACGAACACCGGGGAGCTGTTTTTT. It codes for CASSQDQWSLRTNTGELFF. Full variable domain (remainder filled in from reference TRBV14 and TRBJ2-2): EAGVTQFPSHSVIEKGQTVTLRCDPISGHDNLYWYRRVMGKEIKFLLHFVKESKQDESGMPNNRFLAERTGGTYSTLKVQPAELEDSGVYFCASSQDQWSLRTNTGELFFGEGSRLTVL.

This clone was seen a few times. The chain joins TRBV5-1 to TRBJ2-7; D is perhaps TRBD2 (5 bases). CDR1 is SGHRS and CDR2 is YFSETQ in the germline V gene. V lost 0 bases to trimming and J lost 5 bases, with 18 bases between them. The CDR3 sequence is 16 residues long. The CDR3 sequence: CASSLDVPERADEQYF. The DNA of the CDR3 is TGCGCCAGCAGCTTGGACGTGCCGGAGAGGGCTGACGAGCAGTACTTC. Drawing the rest from reference TRBV5-1 and TRBJ2-7, the complete variable domain is KAGVTQTPRYLIKTRGQQVTLSCSPISGHRSVSWYQQTPGQGLQFLFEYFSETQRNKGNFPGRFSGRQFSNSRSEMNVSTLELGDSALYLCASSLDVPERADEQYFGPGTRLTVT.

The chain has TRBV10-1 and TRBJ2-7, with unresolved D. The V gene's germline CDR1 is WNHNN and CDR2 SYGVQD (reference sequence). The CDR3 has 14 residues. Trimming took off 2 bases at V and 2 bases at J, with 10 bases between the two ends. This CDR3 is CASSEQVGPYEQYF. CDR3 nucleotides: TGCGCCAGCAGTGAGCAGGTTGGCCCCTACGAGCAGTACTTC.

The V and J genes are TRBV6-5 and TRBJ2-1; TRBD2 agrees at 10 bases. The CDR3 sequence is 15 residues long. Germline V gene sequence: CDR1 MNHEY, CDR2 SVGAGI. Trimming took 2 bases from V and 8 from J; bases not matched to a gene: 6. CDR3 coding DNA: TGTGCCAGCAGTTACCGAGCGGGGGGGCCGGATGAGCAGTTCTTC. Residues: CASSYRAGGPDEQFF.

The V call is TRBV4-2, the J call TRBJ2-7; 11 positions agree with TRBD2. Germline V gives CDR1 LGHNA, CDR2 YNFKEQ. J gave up 3 bases and V 3 bases, and 10 bases lay outside the gene matches. The CDR3 is 17 amino acids. CDR3 bases: TGTGCCAGCAGCCACCCATCGGGGACTAGCGGATACTACGAGCAGTACTTC. Amino acid sequence: CASSHPSGTSGYYEQYF.

This clone was picked up a small number of times. The chain couples TRBV6-1 to TRBJ2-7; 9 bases map to TRBD2. V lost 1 base to trimming and J lost 2 bases; unmatched junction nucleotides: 3. The CDR3 runs to 15 residues. Germline assignment: CDR1 MNHNS and CDR2 SASEGT. Here the CDR3 reads CASSEGTSVTYEQYF. The CDR3 region has the DNA TGTGCCAGCAGTGAAGGGACTAGCGTCACCTACGAGCAGTACTTC.

This clone was picked up a small number of times. V and J are TRBV6-4 and TRBJ1-1; 9 positions agree with TRBD1. Germline loops: CDR1 MRHNA, CDR2 SNTAGT. This CDR3 has 14 residues. The V and J ends lost 5 bases and 2 bases, in that order; junction bases with no gene match: 3. Here the CDR3 DNA reads TGTGCCAGCAGTCCGGGACAGGGCAACACTGAAGCTTTCTTT. Translation: CASSPGQGNTEAFF.

This clone was seen only a few times. The CDR3 spells CASSRQGSNQPQHF. The DNA of the CDR3 is TGTGCCAGCAGCCGGCAGGGCAGCAATCAGCCCCAGCATTTT. The chain is built from TRBV7-9 and TRBJ1-5; a possible D gene is TRBD1 (5 bases). In germline, CDR1 is SEHNR, CDR2 FQNEAQ (reference sequence). The CDR3 sequence is 14 residues long. V lost 5 bases to trimming and J lost 1 base, with 9 bases between them.

The chain uses TRBV13 and TRBJ2-4; maybe TRBD1 (6 bases). V shed 1 base and J shed 5 bases, with 12 bases lying between them. The CDR3 is made up of 15 amino acids. CDR1 is PRHDT, CDR2 FYEKMQ, per germline (reference sequence). CDR3 in amino acids: CASSLDSGVENIQYF. In DNA, the CDR3 is TGTGCCAGCAGCTTAGACTCAGGGGTGGAAAACATTCAGTACTTC.

This clone was detected only once. V and J are TRBV5-1 and TRBJ2-3; 16 bases fit TRBD2. Germline V gives CDR1 SGHRS, CDR2 YFSETQ. J lost 4 bases, V lost 7 bases, and 9 bases had no gene match. This CDR3 is built from 17 residues. The CDR3 DNA follows: TGCGCCAGCGGTGGGACTAGCGGGAGGGCCGGGGCAGATACGCAGTATTTT. It encodes CASGGTSGRAGADTQYF.

This chain connects TRBV28 to TRBJ2-5; 7 bases agree with TRBD1. The germline gives CDR1 MDHEN, CDR2 SYDVKM. Trimming at V came to 6 bases and at J to 5 bases, leaving 6 bases not matched to a gene. The CDR3 runs to 13 residues. CDR3 residues: CASRQQGMETQYF. The CDR3 DNA follows: TGTGCCAGCAGGCAACAGGGGATGGAGACCCAGTACTTC.

The chain employs TRBV5-4 and TRBJ1-1; 8 bases map to TRBD1. The CDR3 spans 15 residues. The germline CDR1 and CDR2 sequences are SGHNT and YYREEE (reference sequence). V shed 0 bases, J shed 3 bases, and the junction held 4 bases outside the gene matches. CDR3 in amino acids: CASSLGTGGYTEAFF. In nucleotides, the CDR3 is TGTGCCAGCAGCTTGGGAACAGGGGGTTACACTGAAGCTTTCTTT.

The rearrangement joins TRBV5-1 to TRBJ1-2; 7 bases map to TRBD1. The CDR3 is 15 residues long. Per germline, CDR1 SGHRS and CDR2 YFSETQ. The ends lost 0 bases at V and 4 bases at J; junction bases unmatched: 6. CDR3 sequence (DNA): TGCGCCAGCAGCTTGGCCGGGACAGAAGGCTATGGCTACACCTTC. It is translated as CASSLAGTEGYGYTF.

This clone appeared a single time. The chain links TRBV7-9 to TRBJ2-3; the match to TRBD2 covers 14 bases. J lost 0 bases, V lost 5 bases, and 4 bases had no gene match. The CDR3 is made up of 17 amino acids. Germline CDR1 SEHNR, CDR2 FQNEAQ (reference sequence). For the CDR3, the DNA is TGTGCCAGCAGCATTGGGACTAGCGGGGGAAGCACAGATACGCAGTATTTT. This translates into CASSIGTSGGSTDTQYF.

The chain couples TRBV5-1 to TRBJ1-1; D unresolved. The CDR3 is 14 residues long. V was cut by 2 bases and J by 6 bases, with 14 bases left in between. Germline loops: CDR1 SGHRS, CDR2 YFSETQ. CDR3 sequence reads: CASSFGGERPEAFF. CDR3 DNA sequence: TGCGCCAGCAGCTTTGGCGGGGAACGACCTGAAGCTTTCTTT.

The sample holds a few counts of this clone. This chain connects TRBV5-4 to TRBJ2-5; 9 nucleotides line up with TRBD2. From germline, CDR1 is SGHNT and CDR2 YYREEE (reference sequence). The CDR3 contains 15 residues. Unmatched junction bases numbered 6, after V lost 1 base and J lost 5 bases. CDR3 sequence: CASSLRAGGVETQYF. In DNA, the CDR3 is TGTGCCAGCAGCTTGAGGGCGGGGGGGGTGGAGACCCAGTACTTC.

Comment on this clone: The sample holds other DNA sequences that translate to the same CDR3. The rearrangement uses TRBV6-5 and TRBJ1-1; D not resolved. The CDR3 runs to 13 residues. Trimming took off 0 bases at V and 3 bases at J, with 5 bases between the two ends. CDR1 and CDR2 from the germline V gene are MNHEY and SVGAGI. The CDR3 here is CASSYSADTEAFF. In DNA, the CDR3 is TGTGCCAGCAGTTACTCTGCGGACACTGAAGCTTTCTTT.

The count of this clone is one. The chain uses TRBV19 and TRBJ2-5, with 8 bases matching TRBD2. The CDR3 has 18 amino acids. Germline CDR1 is LNHDA and CDR2 is SQIVND (reference sequence). With 0 bases clipped from V and 1 base from J, the junction kept 10 bases outside the gene matches. The CDR3, as DNA: TGTGCCAGTAGTATAGATCCGAAGGTAGCGGGGATCCAAGAGACCCAGTACTTC. Its translation is CASSIDPKVAGIQETQYF.

This clone was detected a few times. The CDR3 protein is CASSRPGQASYEQYF. The CDR3 DNA is TGTGCCAGCAGCCGACCGGGACAGGCCTCCTACGAGCAGTACTTC. The chain couples TRBV14 to TRBJ2-7; TRBD1 matches 8 bases. Germline loops: CDR1 SGHDN, CDR2 FVKESK. This CDR3 has 15 amino acids. The V segment lost 4 bases and the J segment 0 bases; nucleotides outside the gene matches: 5.

The chain recombines TRBV7-6 with TRBJ2-4; TRBD2 matches at 8 bases. Germline CDR1 is SGHVS and CDR2 is FNYEAQ. J was trimmed by 5 bases and V by 1 base; bases with no gene match: 10. The CDR3 covers 17 residues. The CDR3 DNA follows: TGTGCCAGCAGCTTAGGCGGGGGGATAGGGGCCGAAAACATTCAGTACTTC. It translates to CASSLGGGIGAENIQYF.

This clone showed up just a few times. This chain uses TRBV7-2 with TRBJ1-2; 8 nucleotides line up with TRBD1. V shed 1 base and J 4 bases; nucleotides not matched to a gene: 5. Germline assignment: CDR1 SGHTA and CDR2 FQGNSA. The CDR3 sequence is 15 residues long. The CDR3 sequence: CASSLGTDRVYGYTF. CDR3 nucleotides: TGTGCCAGCAGCTTAGGAACGGACAGGGTCTATGGCTACACCTTC.

J is TRBJ1-1 and V is TRBV6-5, with D possibly matching TRBD1 (5 bases). V was pared by 2 bases and J by 6 bases, with 10 bases between. From germline, CDR1 is MNHEY and CDR2 SVGAGI. The length of the CDR3 is 13 residues. The CDR3 protein is CASSYNRYAEAFF. For the CDR3, the DNA is TGTGCCAGCAGTTACAACAGGTACGCTGAAGCTTTCTTT.

A few counts support this clone. This chain links TRBV5-4 with TRBJ2-7, with D possibly being TRBD2 (6 bases). CDR1 and CDR2 (germline): SGHNT, YYREEE (reference sequence). This CDR3 is 13 amino acids long. Trimming pared 0 bases from V and 6 bases from J, leaving 10 bases between. The CDR3, as DNA: TGTGCCAGCAGCTTGGAGGGAGGCCGCGAGCAGTACTTC. Protein sequence: CASSLEGGREQYF.

The chain has TRBV19 and TRBJ1-1, with 9 bases aligning to TRBD1. Germline CDR1 and CDR2: LNHDA and SQIVND (reference sequence). The CDR3 spans 14 residues. V trimming: 7 bases; J trimming: 2 bases; junction bases outside the gene matches: 5. The CDR3 loop reads CASKQGAGNTEAFF. For the CDR3, the DNA is TGTGCCAGTAAACAGGGGGCCGGCAACACTGAAGCTTTCTTT.

CDR3 sequence (DNA): TGTGCCACCCAGGGATTAGCCAAAAACATTCAGTACTTC. Its protein is CATQGLAKNIQYF. The chain uses TRBV6-5 and TRBJ2-4, with D possibly TRBD1 on 5 matching bases. The CDR3 totals 13 residues. V was shortened by 10 bases and J by 0 bases, with 10 bases between the two germline ends. Germline CDR1 and CDR2: MNHEY and SVGAGI.

J is TRBJ2-5 and V is TRBV25-1, with D uncertain. V was shortened by 4 bases and J by 7 bases, with 7 bases between the two germline ends. This CDR3 region has 11 residues. Germline-derived CDR1 and CDR2 are MGHDK and SYGVNS. The CDR3 sequence: CASSAAGTQYF. The CDR3 bases are TGTGCCAGCAGTGCCGCCGGGACCCAGTACTTC.

This chain uses TRBV6-5 with TRBJ1-1; tentative D call: TRBD1 (5 bases). This CDR3 has 15 amino acids. Per germline, CDR1 MNHEY and CDR2 SVGAGI. The germline V and J ends were trimmed by 0 bases and 6 bases, with 14 bases remaining between them. The CDR3 loop reads CASSYSREGFPEAFF. The CDR3 region has the DNA TGTGCCAGCAGTTACTCGAGGGAGGGGTTCCCTGAAGCTTTCTTT.

This clone was observed a handful of times. The genes are TRBV28 and TRBJ2-1; 15 bases map to TRBD2. The CDR3 length is 21 residues. CDR1 is MDHEN, CDR2 SYDVKM, per germline. With 2 bases clipped from V and 1 base from J, the junction kept 12 bases outside the gene matches. CDR3 nucleotide sequence: TGTGCCAGCAGTTTAGTTAGTACGGCCGGGACTAGCGGGAGGTCCTACAATGAGCAGTTCTTC. This codes for CASSLVSTAGTSGRSYNEQFF.

V gene TRBV15 combines with J gene TRBJ1-5; D unresolved. The germline V gene encodes CDR1 LNHNV and CDR2 YYDKDF (reference sequence). The V gene lost 2 bases and the J gene lost 1 base, with 6 bases spanning the gap. The CDR3 is made up of 14 amino acids. The CDR3 sequence: CATSRRGSNQPQHF. CDR3 nucleotides: TGTGCCACCAGCAGAAGAGGGAGCAATCAGCCCCAGCATTTT. The full variable domain, in which reference TRBV15 and TRBJ1-5 provide the parts outside the CDR3, is DAMVIQNPRYQVTQFGKPVTLSCSQTLNHNVMYWYQQKSSQAPKLLFHYYDKDFNNEADTPDNFQSRRPNTSFCFLDIRSPGLGDTAMYLCATSRRGSNQPQHFGDGTRLSIL.

The rearrangement uses TRBV6-5 and TRBJ2-7, with TRBD1 identical over 7 bases. The CDR3 is made up of 14 amino acids. V trimming: 4 bases; J trimming: 0 bases; junction bases outside the gene matches: 3. Germline CDR1 reads MNHEY; CDR2 reads SVGAGI. CDR3 nucleotide sequence: TGTGCCAGCAGTTCCTACAGGGGCTCCTACGAGCAGTACTTC. Translated, it gives CASSSYRGSYEQYF.

The chain is built from TRBV27 and TRBJ2-3; no firm D call. Germline V CDR1 and CDR2: MNHEY, SMNVEV (reference sequence). The CDR3 contains 13 residues. V lost 4 bases and J lost 5, with 10 bases in between. DNA for the CDR3: TGTGCCAGCAGTTACGACCTAGGAGATACGCAGTATTTT. Protein sequence: CASSYDLGDTQYF.